This T cell receptor beta chain was captured in a study of blood T cell repertoires in COVID-19 (dated by TCRdb to 2018 to 2021). Study-wide context: Samples from collaborators originated in the United States, Italy and Spain and spanned both the acute and convalescent phases of COVID-19. The prospective study material was composed of cDNA or gDNA derived from T cells, B-cell-depleted T cells, or PBMCs. Deeply sampled blood TCRbeta repertoires from subjects exposed to, actively infected with, or recovered from COVID-19 were included in the dataset. The repertoires were released in a freely available public database intended as a resource for research on the immune response to SARS-CoV-2. Samples were obtained from the ongoing ImmuneRACE study (first 160 participants) and from about 1,300 subjects provided by 6 global collaborators. Sample metadata almost always included a de-identified subject ID, COVID-19 status, age in years and sex. Where available, HLA class I and class II types were taken from metadata supplied by the sample provider and were not determined by assay-based typing.

The immunoSEQ Assay, a bias-controlled multiplex PCR, was used to amplify TCRbeta CDR3 regions from genomic DNA. As for the original processing: The number of nucleated cells in each sample was estimated by amplification of reference gene primers within the assay. Sequence reads were collapsed and filtered to measure the absolute abundance of every unique TCRbeta CDR3 rearrangement. For each sample, productive Simpson clonality was calculated as the square root of Simpson's diversity index over productive rearrangements. TCRdb holds this immuneACCESS table with in-frame rearrangements only. Some clones are missing; in checked studies, unresolved V genes explain under half, and the rest has no known cause. From that table come the V and J calls and clone size; the DNA was used to work out D and trimming. The sample table shows approximately 200,000 clones, and roughly 80% are seen once. 12% of the sample is taken by the ten largest.

Participants in the prospective study were aged about 18 to 95 years, lived in 20 to 30 United States geographic areas, and enrolled through a virtual design. To assign participants to cohorts, the prospective study relied on clinical history that participants themselves reported in a screening survey and a study questionnaire. Recovered participants in ImmuneRACE Cohort 3 were defined by two consecutive negative NP/OP PCR tests, clearance by a healthcare professional, or resolution of symptoms. In the prospective study, whole blood, serum and a nasopharyngeal or oropharyngeal swab were collected from each participant by mobile phlebotomists. Prospective study participants could optionally give additional blood draws and questionnaires over a roughly two-month period. Blood samples from the prospective study were shipped frozen or at room temperature prior to DNA extraction. Including the terminal cysteine and phenylalanine, the CDR3 comprises 15 residues. The DNA shown is the 45-base CDR3, in frame from base 1. In the germline V gene, CDR1 corresponds to MDHEN and CDR2 to SYDVKM. Between the V and J ends, shortened by 6 bases and 1 base respectively, the junction contains 16 bases.

Points on this clone: The target of this receptor is not known. No much larger clonotype is one base removed from it; base qualities were not supplied.

Overall results and qualifications from the work: How much clinical and demographic metadata was included differed by source and by participant, and the metadata was provided uncurated.

The sample comprised PBMCs or T cells enriched from blood (not recorded which). The clonotype comes from a man aged 35 to 55 who had recovered from COVID-19. Rearrangement joined TRBV28 to TRBJ2-7, with TRBD1 perhaps the D gene, on 6 matching bases. The CDR3 is CASRSQGLLSYEQYF. In nucleotides, the sequence is TGTGCCAGCAGGTCTCAGGGGCTACTTTCCTACGAGCAGTACTTC.